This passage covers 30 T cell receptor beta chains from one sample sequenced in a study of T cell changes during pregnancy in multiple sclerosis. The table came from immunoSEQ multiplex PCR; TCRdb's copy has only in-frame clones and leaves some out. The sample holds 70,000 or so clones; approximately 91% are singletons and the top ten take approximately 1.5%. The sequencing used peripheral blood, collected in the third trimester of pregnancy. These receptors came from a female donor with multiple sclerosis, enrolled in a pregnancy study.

CDR3 amino acids: CASSIDWTGTNYGYTF. CDR3 nucleotide sequence: TGTGCCAGTAGTATAGATTGGACAGGCACCAACTATGGCTACACCTTC. The gene calls are TRBV19 and TRBJ1-2, with TRBD1 identical over 7 bases. Germline V gene sequence: CDR1 LNHDA, CDR2 SQIVND (reference sequence). The CDR3 spans 16 residues. V shed 0 bases and J 2 bases; nucleotides not matched to a gene: 6.

The CDR3, as DNA: TGTGCCAGTAGTTCGAGGGTGGCTGAACTGAACACTGAAGCTTTCTTT. Its protein product is CASSSRVAELNTEAFF. V is TRBV19 and J is TRBJ1-1; D gene ambiguous. CDR1 LNHDA and CDR2 SQIVND come from the germline V gene (reference sequence). This CDR3 has 16 residues. The ends were cut back, 5 bases at V and 0 bases at J, with 16 bases in the middle.

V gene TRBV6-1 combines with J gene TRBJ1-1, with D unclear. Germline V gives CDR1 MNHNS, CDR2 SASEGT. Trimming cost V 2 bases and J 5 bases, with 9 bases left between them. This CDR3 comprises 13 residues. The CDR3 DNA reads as TGTGCCAGCAGTGAATCCGCGATTACTGAAGCTTTCTTT. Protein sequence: CASSESAITEAFF.

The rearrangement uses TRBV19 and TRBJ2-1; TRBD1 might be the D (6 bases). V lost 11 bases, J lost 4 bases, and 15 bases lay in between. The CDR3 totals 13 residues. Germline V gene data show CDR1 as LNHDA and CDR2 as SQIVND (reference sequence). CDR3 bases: TGTGCCTCTACCGGGACACCTTACAATGAGCAGTTCTTC. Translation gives CASTGTPYNEQFF. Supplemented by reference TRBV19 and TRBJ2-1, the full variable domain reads DGGITQSPKYLFRKEGQNVTLSCEQNLNHDAMYWYRQDPGQGLRLIYYSQIVNDFQKGDIAEGYSVSREKKESFPLTVTSAQKNPTAFYLCASTGTPYNEQFFGPGTRLTVL.

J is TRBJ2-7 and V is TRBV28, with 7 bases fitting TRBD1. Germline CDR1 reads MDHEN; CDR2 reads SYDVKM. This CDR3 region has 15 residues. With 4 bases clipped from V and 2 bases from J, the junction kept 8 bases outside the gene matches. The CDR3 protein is CASSSVEGAAYEQYF. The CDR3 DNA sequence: TGTGCCAGCAGTTCAGTAGAGGGGGCGGCCTACGAGCAGTACTTC.

The CDR3 loop is CASSPRLAGDASYNEQFF. CDR3 coding DNA: TGCGCCAGCAGCCCCCGACTAGCGGGGGATGCGTCCTACAATGAGCAGTTCTTC. This chain links TRBV4-1 with TRBJ2-1; 12 nucleotides align to TRBD2. The V and J ends lost 4 bases and 1 base, in that order; junction bases with no gene match: 8. The V gene's germline CDR1 is MGHRA and CDR2 YSYEKL. The CDR3 contains 18 residues.

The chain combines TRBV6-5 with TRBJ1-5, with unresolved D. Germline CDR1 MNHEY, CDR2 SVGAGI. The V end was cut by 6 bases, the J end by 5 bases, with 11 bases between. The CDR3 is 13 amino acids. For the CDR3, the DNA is TGTGCCAGCAGCGTACTAGGCCATCAGCCCCAGCATTTT. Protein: CASSVLGHQPQHF.

This CDR3 reads CASSSYPGQASYEQYF. CDR3 coding DNA: TGTGCCAGCAGCTCTTACCCGGGACAAGCCTCCTACGAGCAGTACTTC. The rearrangement joins TRBV11-3 to TRBJ2-7, with D perhaps TRBD1 (6 bases). Germline V gene data show CDR1 as SGHNT and CDR2 as YENEEA. The CDR3 has 16 residues. The V end lost 4 bases, the J end lost 0 bases, and 16 bases lay between the germline ends.

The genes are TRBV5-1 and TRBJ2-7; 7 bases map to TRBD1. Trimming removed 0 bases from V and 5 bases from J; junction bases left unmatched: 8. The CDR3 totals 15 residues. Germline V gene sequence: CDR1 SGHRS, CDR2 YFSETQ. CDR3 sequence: CASSLVTGIPHEQYF. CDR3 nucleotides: TGCGCCAGCAGCTTGGTGACAGGGATACCCCACGAGCAGTACTTC.

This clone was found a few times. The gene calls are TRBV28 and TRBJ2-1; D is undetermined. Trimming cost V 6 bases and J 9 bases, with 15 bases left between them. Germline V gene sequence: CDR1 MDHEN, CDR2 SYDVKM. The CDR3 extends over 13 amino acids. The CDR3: CASSRDVIGEQFF. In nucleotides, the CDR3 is TGTGCCAGCAGCCGAGATGTAATCGGTGAGCAGTTCTTC.

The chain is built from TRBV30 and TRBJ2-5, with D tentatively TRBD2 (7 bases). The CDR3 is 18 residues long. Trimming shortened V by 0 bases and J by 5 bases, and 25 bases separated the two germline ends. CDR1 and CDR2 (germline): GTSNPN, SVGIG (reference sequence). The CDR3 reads CAWSVYMWVAGAGETQYF. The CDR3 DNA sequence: TGTGCCTGGAGTGTATATATGTGGGTGGCGGGGGCTGGGGAGACCCAGTACTTC.

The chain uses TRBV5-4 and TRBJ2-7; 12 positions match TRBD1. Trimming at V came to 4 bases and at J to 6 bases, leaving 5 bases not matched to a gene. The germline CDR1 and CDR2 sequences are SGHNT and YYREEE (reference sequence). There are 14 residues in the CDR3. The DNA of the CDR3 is TGTGCCAGCAGCCACTCGGGACAGGGGGCCGAGCAGTACTTC. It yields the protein CASSHSGQGAEQYF.

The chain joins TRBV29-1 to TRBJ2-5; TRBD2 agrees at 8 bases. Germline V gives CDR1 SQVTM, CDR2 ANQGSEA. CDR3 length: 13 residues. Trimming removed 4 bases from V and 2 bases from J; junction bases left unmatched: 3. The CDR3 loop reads CSVGGGIQETQYF. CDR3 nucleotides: TGCAGCGTTGGCGGGGGGATTCAAGAGACCCAGTACTTC. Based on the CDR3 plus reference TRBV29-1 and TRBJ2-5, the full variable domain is SAVISQKPSRDICQRGTSLTIQCQVDSQVTMMFWYRQQPGQSLTLIATANQGSEATYESGFVIDKFPISRPNLTFSTLTVSNMSPEDSSIYLCSVGGGIQETQYFGPGTRLLVL.

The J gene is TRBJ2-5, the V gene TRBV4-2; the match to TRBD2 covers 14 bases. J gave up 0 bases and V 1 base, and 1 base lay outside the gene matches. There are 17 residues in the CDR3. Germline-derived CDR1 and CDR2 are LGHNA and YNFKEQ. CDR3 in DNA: TGTGCCAGCAGCCAAGGACTAGCGGGGGGGTACCAAGAGACCCAGTACTTC. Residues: CASSQGLAGGYQETQYF.

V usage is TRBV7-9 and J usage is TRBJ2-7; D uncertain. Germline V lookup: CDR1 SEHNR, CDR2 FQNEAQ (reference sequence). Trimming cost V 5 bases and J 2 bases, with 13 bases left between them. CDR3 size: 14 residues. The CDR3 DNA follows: TGTGCCAGCAGCATAATTGGCCTTCCCTACGAGCAGTACTTC. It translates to CASSIIGLPYEQYF.

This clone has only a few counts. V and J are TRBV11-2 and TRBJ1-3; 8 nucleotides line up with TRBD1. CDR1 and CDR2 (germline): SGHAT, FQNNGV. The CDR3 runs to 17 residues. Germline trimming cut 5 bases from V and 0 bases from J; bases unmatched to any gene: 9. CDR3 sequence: CASSPRGQGSSGNTIYF. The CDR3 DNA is TGTGCCAGCAGCCCCAGGGGGCAGGGCTCCTCTGGAAACACCATATATTTT. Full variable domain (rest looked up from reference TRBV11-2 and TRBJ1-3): EAGVAQSPRYKIIEKRQSVAFWCNPISGHATLYWYQQILGQGPKLLIQFQNNGVVDDSQLPKDRFSAERLKGVDSTLKIQPAKLEDSAVYLCASSPRGQGSSGNTIYFGEGSWLTVV.

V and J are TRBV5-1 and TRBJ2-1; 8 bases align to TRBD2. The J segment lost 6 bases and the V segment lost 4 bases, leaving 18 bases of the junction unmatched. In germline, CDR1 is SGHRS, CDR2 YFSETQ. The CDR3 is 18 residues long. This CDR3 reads CASSPVGKRGNTGNEQFF. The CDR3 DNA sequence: TGCGCCAGCAGCCCGGTGGGCAAGCGGGGGAATACCGGCAATGAGCAGTTCTTC.

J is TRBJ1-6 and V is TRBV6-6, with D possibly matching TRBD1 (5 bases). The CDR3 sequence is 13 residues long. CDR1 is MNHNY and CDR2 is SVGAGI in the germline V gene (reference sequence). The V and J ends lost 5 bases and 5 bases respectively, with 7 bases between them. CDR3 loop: CASSDSNNSPLHF. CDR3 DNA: TGTGCCAGCAGTGACAGCAATAATTCACCCCTCCACTTT.

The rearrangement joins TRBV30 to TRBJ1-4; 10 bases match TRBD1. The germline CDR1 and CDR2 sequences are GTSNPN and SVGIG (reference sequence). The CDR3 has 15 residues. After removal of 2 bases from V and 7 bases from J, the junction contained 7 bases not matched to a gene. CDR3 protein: CAWSRGQGSGEKLFF. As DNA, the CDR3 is TGTGCCTGGAGTCGGGGACAGGGGAGTGGTGAAAAACTGTTTTTT.

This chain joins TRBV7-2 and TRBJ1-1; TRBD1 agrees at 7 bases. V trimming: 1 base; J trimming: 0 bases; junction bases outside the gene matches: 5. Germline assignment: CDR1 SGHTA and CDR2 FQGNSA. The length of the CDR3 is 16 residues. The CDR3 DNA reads TGTGCCAGCAGCTTAGGTCAGGGGGATTTGAACACTGAAGCTTTCTTT. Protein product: CASSLGQGDLNTEAFF.

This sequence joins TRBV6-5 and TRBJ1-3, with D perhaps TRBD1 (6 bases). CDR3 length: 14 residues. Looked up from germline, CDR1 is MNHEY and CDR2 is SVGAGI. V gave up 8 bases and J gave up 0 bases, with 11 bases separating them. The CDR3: CASGIGGSGNTIYF. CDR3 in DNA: TGTGCCAGCGGAATAGGGGGCTCTGGAAACACCATATATTTT.

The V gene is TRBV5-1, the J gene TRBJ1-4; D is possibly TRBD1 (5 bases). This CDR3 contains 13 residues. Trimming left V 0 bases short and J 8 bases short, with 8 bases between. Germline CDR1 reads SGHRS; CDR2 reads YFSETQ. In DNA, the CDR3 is TGCGCCAGCAGCTTGGCAGGGCAGGAAAAACTGTTTTTT. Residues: CASSLAGQEKLFF.

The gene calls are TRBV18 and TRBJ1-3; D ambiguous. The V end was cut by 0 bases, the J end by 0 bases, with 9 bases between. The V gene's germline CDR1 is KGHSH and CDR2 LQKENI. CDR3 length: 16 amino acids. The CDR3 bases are TGTGCCAGCTCACCACCATTACTCGCCTCTGGAAACACCATATATTTT. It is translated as CASSPPLLASGNTIYF. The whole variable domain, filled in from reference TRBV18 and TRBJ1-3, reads NAGVMQNPRHLVRRRGQEARLRCSPMKGHSHVYWYRQLPEEGLKFMVYLQKENIIDESGMPKERFSAEFPKEGPSILRIQQVVRGDSAAYFCASSPPLLASGNTIYFGEGSWLTVV.

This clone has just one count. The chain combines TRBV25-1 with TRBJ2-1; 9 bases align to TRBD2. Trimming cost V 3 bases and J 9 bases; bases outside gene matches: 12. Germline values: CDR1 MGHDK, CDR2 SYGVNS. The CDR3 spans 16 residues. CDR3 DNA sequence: TGTGCCAGCAGTGATCCCCGGAGCGGGGGGCACGGTGAGCAGTTCTTC. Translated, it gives CASSDPRSGGHGEQFF.

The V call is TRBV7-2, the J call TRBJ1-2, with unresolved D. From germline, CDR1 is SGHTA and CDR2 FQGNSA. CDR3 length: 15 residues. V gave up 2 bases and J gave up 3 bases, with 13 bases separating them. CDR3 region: CASSLFSGSDYGYTF. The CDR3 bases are TGTGCCAGCAGCTTATTCTCGGGGTCGGACTATGGCTACACCTTC. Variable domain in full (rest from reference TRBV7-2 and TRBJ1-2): GAGVSQSPSNKVTEKGKDVELRCDPISGHTALYWYRQSLGQGLEFLIYFQGNSAPDKSGLPSDRFSAERTGGSVSTLTIQRTQQEDSAVYLCASSLFSGSDYGYTFGSGTRLTVV.

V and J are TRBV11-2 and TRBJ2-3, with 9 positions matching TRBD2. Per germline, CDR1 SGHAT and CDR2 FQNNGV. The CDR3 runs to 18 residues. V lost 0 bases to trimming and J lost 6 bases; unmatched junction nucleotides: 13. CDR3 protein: CASSLDSPSAGGKDTQYF. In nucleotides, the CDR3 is TGTGCCAGCAGCTTAGATTCTCCCTCCGCGGGGGGGAAGGATACGCAGTATTTT.

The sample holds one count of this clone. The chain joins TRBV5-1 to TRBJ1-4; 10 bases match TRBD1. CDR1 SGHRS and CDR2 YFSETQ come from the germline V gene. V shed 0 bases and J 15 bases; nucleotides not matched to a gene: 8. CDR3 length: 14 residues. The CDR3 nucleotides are TGCGCCAGCAGCTTGGGACAGGGGGCGGATAGGTTGTTTTTT. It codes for CASSLGQGADRLFF.

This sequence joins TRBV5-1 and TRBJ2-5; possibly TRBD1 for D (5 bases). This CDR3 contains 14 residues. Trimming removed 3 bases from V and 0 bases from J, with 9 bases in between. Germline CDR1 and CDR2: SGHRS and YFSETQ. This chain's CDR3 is CASSSQGYQETQYF. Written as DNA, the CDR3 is TGCGCCAGCAGCTCTCAGGGCTACCAAGAGACCCAGTACTTC. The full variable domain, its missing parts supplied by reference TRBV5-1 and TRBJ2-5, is KAGVTQTPRYLIKTRGQQVTLSCSPISGHRSVSWYQQTPGQGLQFLFEYFSETQRNKGNFPGRFSGRQFSNSRSEMNVSTLELGDSALYLCASSSQGYQETQYFGPGTRLLVL.

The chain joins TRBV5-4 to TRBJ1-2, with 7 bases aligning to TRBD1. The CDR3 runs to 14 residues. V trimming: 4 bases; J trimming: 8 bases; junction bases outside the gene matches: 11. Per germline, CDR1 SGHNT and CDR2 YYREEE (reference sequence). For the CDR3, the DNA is TGTGCCAGCAGCCCCCAAGAGGGGGCGGAGGGCTACACCTTC. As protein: CASSPQEGAEGYTF.

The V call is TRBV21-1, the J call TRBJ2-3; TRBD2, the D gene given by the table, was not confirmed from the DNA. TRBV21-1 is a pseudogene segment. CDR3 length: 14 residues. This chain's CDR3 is CARNRGGAIDTQYF. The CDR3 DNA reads TGTGCCAGGAATCGCGGGGGGGCAATAGATACGCAGTATTTT.